This T cell receptor (beta chain) emerged from a study of beta chain features in type 1 diabetes. In regard to this clone: Other DNA sequences in the sample encode the same CDR3.

Expressed TCRB transcripts were sequenced, since all the RNA that had been isolated was reverse transcribed. Libraries were prepared by immunoSEQ multiplex PCR; TCRdb keeps only in-frame clonotypes and omits some of them. The table includes fewer than 650,000 clones, around 16% detected once. Trimming took off 4 bases at V and 5 bases at J, with 2 bases between the two ends. Per germline, CDR1 SNHLY and CDR2 FYNNEI. The CDR3 sequence is 11 residues long. The rearrangement joins TRBV2 to TRBJ2-2; D not certain. Sequenced material: naive CD4+ T cells from blood. The TCR sequence derives from a man in his late teens or twenties in good health. CDR3 loop: CASSVTGELFF. In nucleotides, the CDR3 is TGTGCCAGCAGTGTAACCGGGGAGCTGTTTTTT.